The rows below give T cell receptor beta chains drawn from one sample of a study of Ad26.COV2.S vaccination and SARS-CoV-2 variants. TCRdb's copy holds only in-frame clones and misses some; the assay was immunoSEQ multiplex PCR. The sample lists about 680,000 clones, 70% to 90% occurring once. The sample was peripheral blood, taken in a trial of Ad26.COV2.S vaccine versus placebo. Receptor source: a person between 18 and 65 years old who received the Ad26.COV2.S COVID-19 vaccine or a placebo. The CDR3 runs from the conserved cysteine through the conserved F or W. Fields, in order: D gene, V gene, clone size, J gene, CDR3 DNA, CDR3 protein. A D gene is named only where the DNA matches it firmly. Not every row has a clone size; where given, it reads once, few, many or a size class.

d_gene: -; v_gene: TRBV7-9; abundance: -; j_gene: TRBJ1-2; CDR3nt: TGTGCCAGCAGTCTCGGGGGTTCCGATGGCTACACCTTC; CDR3aa: CASSLGGSDGYTF
d_gene: -; v_gene: TRBV2; abundance: -; j_gene: TRBJ1-1; CDR3nt: TGTGCCAGCACCGAGGATAAGGGGCCTGAAGCTTTCTTT; CDR3aa: CASTEDKGPEAFF
d_gene: -; v_gene: TRBV11-1; abundance: -; j_gene: TRBJ2-7; CDR3nt: TGTGCCAGCAGCTTTAACATAGGCCCCTACGAGCAGTACTTC; CDR3aa: CASSFNIGPYEQYF
d_gene: TRBD1; v_gene: TRBV28; abundance: -; j_gene: TRBJ2-7; CDR3nt: TGTGCGTCTATGGGACAGGGCCACGAGCAGTACTTC; CDR3aa: CASMGQGHEQYF
d_gene: -; v_gene: TRBV19; abundance: -; j_gene: TRBJ1-4; CDR3nt: TGTGCCAGTAGTATAGGTTTGGCAGGGGCGTCCGGCGCAACTAATGAAAAACTGTTTTTT; CDR3aa: CASSIGLAGASGATNEKLFF
d_gene: TRBD2; v_gene: TRBV6-5; abundance: -; j_gene: TRBJ2-1; CDR3nt: TGTGCCAGCAGGGCCAGCGGGGGGCTATACAATGAGCAGTTCTTC; CDR3aa: CASRASGGLYNEQFF
d_gene: -; v_gene: TRBV5-4; abundance: -; j_gene: TRBJ2-3; CDR3nt: TGTGCCAGCAGCTCGGTGGGGGGTAGCACAGATACGCAGTATTTT; CDR3aa: CASSSVGGSTDTQYF
d_gene: -; v_gene: TRBV2; abundance: -; j_gene: TRBJ1-2; CDR3nt: TGTGCCAGCAGTGAAGTCCCAGGGGCGGGTAACTATGGCTACACCTTC; CDR3aa: CASSEVPGAGNYGYTF
d_gene: -; v_gene: TRBV20-1; abundance: -; j_gene: TRBJ2-5; CDR3nt: TGCAGTGCTAGAAGGACTGGCGTGTACTTC; CDR3aa: CSARRTGVYF
d_gene: -; v_gene: TRBV24-1; abundance: -; j_gene: TRBJ1-6; CDR3nt: TGTGCCACCGTCCTTCGGAAAAATTCACCCCTCCACTTT; CDR3aa: CATVLRKNSPLHF
d_gene: -; v_gene: TRBV12-3/TRBV12-4; abundance: -; j_gene: TRBJ1-3; CDR3nt: TGTGCCAGCAGCAAAGCTGGAAACACCATATATTTT; CDR3aa: CASSKAGNTIYF
d_gene: -; v_gene: TRBV5-1; abundance: -; j_gene: TRBJ2-5; CDR3nt: TGCGCCAGCAGCCGGGACTACCAAGAGACCCAGTACTTC; CDR3aa: CASSRDYQETQYF
d_gene: -; v_gene: TRBV24-1; abundance: -; j_gene: TRBJ2-3; CDR3nt: TGTGCCACCAGTGGCCCTCCCGGAGCAACTAGCACAGATACGCAGTATTTT; CDR3aa: CATSGPPGATSTDTQYF
d_gene: -; v_gene: TRBV4-1; abundance: -; j_gene: TRBJ1-5; CDR3nt: TGCGCCAGCAGCCAAGGTGGGGCTCTACAGCCCCAGCATTTT; CDR3aa: CASSQGGALQPQHF
d_gene: TRBD2; v_gene: TRBV4-2; abundance: -; j_gene: TRBJ2-7; CDR3nt: TGTGCCAGCAGCCAAGAAGTCCAAAGGGGGACTAGCGGGAGAGTGGGCCCTCACTACGAGCAGTACTTC; CDR3aa: CASSQEVQRGTSGRVGPHYEQYF
d_gene: -; v_gene: TRBV4-2; abundance: once; j_gene: TRBJ1-4; CDR3nt: TGTGCCAGCAGCCAAGAGGGGGCAACTAATGAAAAACTGTTTTTT; CDR3aa: CASSQEGATNEKLFF
d_gene: -; v_gene: TRBV3-1/TRBV3-2; abundance: -; j_gene: TRBJ2-7; CDR3nt: TGTGCCAGCAGCCAAGGAGGTGCCGAGCAGTACTTC; CDR3aa: CASSQGGAEQYF
d_gene: -; v_gene: TRBV27; abundance: -; j_gene: TRBJ2-7; CDR3nt: TGTGCCAGCAGTCCCAAGGACAGTTCCTTGGAGCAGTACTTC; CDR3aa: CASSPKDSSLEQYF
d_gene: -; v_gene: TRBV7-9; abundance: -; j_gene: TRBJ1-2; CDR3nt: TGTGCCAGCAGCTCCAGCACCTACTATGGCTACACCTTC; CDR3aa: CASSSSTYYGYTF
d_gene: -; v_gene: TRBV11-2; abundance: -; j_gene: TRBJ2-2; CDR3nt: TGTGCCAGCAGCTTAGGGCACACCGGGGAGCTGTTTTTT; CDR3aa: CASSLGHTGELFF
d_gene: TRBD1; v_gene: TRBV19; abundance: -; j_gene: TRBJ2-7; CDR3nt: TGTGCCAGTAGTACGACAGGGAACTCCTACGAGCAGTACTTC; CDR3aa: CASSTTGNSYEQYF
d_gene: -; v_gene: TRBV4-2; abundance: -; j_gene: TRBJ1-1; CDR3nt: TGTGCCAGCAGCTTACAGGAGGAAGCTTTCTTT; CDR3aa: CASSLQEEAFF
d_gene: -; v_gene: TRBV2; abundance: -; j_gene: TRBJ2-1; CDR3nt: TGTGCCAGCATCCCGGATATTAGCAATGAGCAGTTCTTC; CDR3aa: CASIPDISNEQFF
d_gene: TRBD2; v_gene: TRBV7-3; abundance: -; j_gene: TRBJ2-2; CDR3nt: TGTGCCAGCAGCTTACCGGGACTAGCGGCCCCGAGGGCCGGGGAGCTGTTTTTT; CDR3aa: CASSLPGLAAPRAGELFF
d_gene: TRBD1; v_gene: TRBV19; abundance: -; j_gene: TRBJ2-5; CDR3nt: TGTGCCAGTAGTACCCGGACAGGGGGAGTGGGGCAGTACTTC; CDR3aa: CASSTRTGGVGQYF
d_gene: -; v_gene: TRBV5-5; abundance: -; j_gene: TRBJ1-1; CDR3nt: TGTGCCAGCAGCTTGGCTGCAGGGAGGAACACTGAAGCTTTCTTT; CDR3aa: CASSLAAGRNTEAFF
d_gene: -; v_gene: TRBV20-1; abundance: -; j_gene: TRBJ1-2; CDR3nt: TGCAGTGCTAGAGGACCGTACGGCTACACCTTC; CDR3aa: CSARGPYGYTF